The 24 T cell receptor beta chains in this list originate from one sample, sequenced in a study of PD-L1 blockade in urothelial cancer. Time point: pretreatment peripheral blood. Sequencing was performed with immunoSEQ multiplex PCR; in TCRdb, only in-frame clones are kept and a portion is missing. The sample yields about 93,000 clones, 90% seen once. The sample was PBMCs, taken around atezolizumab (anti-PD-L1) treatment. The receptors originated from a man aged 60 to 69 with urothelial cancer.

J is TRBJ1-1 and V is TRBV5-6; TRBD1 is a possible D gene (5 bases). V shed 4 bases and J shed 6 bases, with 19 bases lying between them. Germline loops: CDR1 SGHDT, CDR2 YYEEEE. This CDR3 spans 15 amino acids. For the CDR3, the DNA is TGTGCCAGCAGCCCAGGACAAGGACACGACCCTGAAGCTTTCTTT. Amino acids: CASSPGQGHDPEAFF.

The chain employs TRBV5-6 and TRBJ2-4, with 11 bases that match TRBD1. The germline V gene has CDR1 SGHDT and CDR2 YYEEEE. Trimming took 5 bases from V and 1 from J; bases not matched to a gene: 2. This CDR3 comprises 15 residues. The CDR3 sequence: CASRRDRGAKNIQYF. CDR3 bases: TGTGCCAGCAGACGGGACAGGGGGGCCAAAAACATTCAGTACTTC.

CDR3 sequence reads: CASSPTGIGDQPQHF. The CDR3 DNA sequence: TGTGCCAGCAGTCCGACAGGTATCGGGGATCAGCCCCAGCATTTT. The J gene is TRBJ1-5, the V gene TRBV6-6, with a possible D match to TRBD1 (6 bases). Germline V gives CDR1 MNHNY, CDR2 SVGAGI (reference sequence). The germline V and J ends were trimmed by 5 bases and 5 bases, with 16 bases remaining between them. CDR3 length: 15 amino acids.

The chain has TRBV4-2 and TRBJ2-1; possibly TRBD2 for D (6 bases). Trimming cost V 0 bases and J 4 bases, with 10 bases left between them. Germline V gene data show CDR1 as LGHNA and CDR2 as YNFKEQ. This CDR3 spans 15 amino acids. CDR3 loop: CASSQDRAGYNEQFF. The CDR3 DNA sequence: TGTGCCAGCAGCCAAGATCGTGCGGGATACAATGAGCAGTTCTTC.

In this sample, this clone turned up once. The rearrangement joins TRBV4-2 to TRBJ1-2; 9 bases are a match to TRBD1. The V gene end was trimmed by 2 bases and the J gene end by 5 bases; junction bases not matched to a gene: 12. Germline lookup yields CDR1 LGHNA and CDR2 YNFKEQ. The CDR3 runs 17 residues. Here the CDR3 reads CASSQNRGGGTGYGYTF. The CDR3 nucleotides read TGTGCCAGCAGCCAAAACAGGGGCGGAGGGACAGGGTATGGCTACACCTTC.

This clone was detected once. The gene calls are TRBV19 and TRBJ1-1, with 9 positions matching TRBD1. The germline CDR1 and CDR2 sequences are LNHDA and SQIVND (reference sequence). This CDR3 spans 16 amino acids. V was clipped by 4 bases and J by 7 bases; unmatched bases: 13. The CDR3 reads CASSKREGQGWNEAFF. For the CDR3, the DNA is TGTGCCAGTAGTAAAAGGGAGGGACAGGGTTGGAATGAAGCTTTCTTT.

This chain links TRBV7-2 with TRBJ2-2, with TRBD2 matching over 7 bases. From germline, CDR1 is SGHTA and CDR2 FQGNSA. CDR3 length: 17 residues. Trimming cost V 5 bases and J 7 bases; bases outside gene matches: 16. The CDR3 loop reads CASSPGWASGGVGELFF. The CDR3 nucleotides read TGTGCCAGCAGCCCGGGGTGGGCTAGCGGAGGGGTCGGGGAGCTGTTTTTT.

This sequence joins TRBV11-2 and TRBJ2-1, with 10 bases lining up with TRBD2. Trimming took 1 base from V and 7 from J; bases not matched to a gene: 4. The CDR3 runs to 15 residues. From germline, CDR1 is SGHAT and CDR2 FQNNGV. The CDR3 nucleotides are TGTGCCAGCAGCTTAGGGACTAGCGGTACGAATGAGCAGTTCTTC. It is translated as CASSLGTSGTNEQFF.

The chain employs TRBV7-9 and TRBJ1-2; D possibly corresponds to TRBD1 (5 bases). This CDR3 spans 14 amino acids. The germline CDR1 and CDR2 sequences are SEHNR and FQNEAQ (reference sequence). V lost 5 bases and J lost 7, with 17 bases in between. CDR3 DNA sequence: TGTGCCAGCAGCCACACAATATACGGGGGTGGCTACACCTTC. The encoded protein is CASSHTIYGGGYTF. The whole variable domain, filled in from reference TRBV7-9 and TRBJ1-2, reads DTGVSQNPRHKITKRGQNVTFRCDPISEHNRLYWYRQTLGQGPEFLTYFQNEAQLEKSRLLSDRFSAERPKGSFSTLEIQRTEQGDSAMYLCASSHTIYGGGYTFGSGTRLTVV.

The chain couples TRBV21-1 to TRBJ2-7; TRBD2 reflects the table's D call only, with no check against the DNA. TRBV21-1 is a pseudogene segment. This CDR3 region has 18 residues. CDR3 sequence (DNA): TGTGCCAGCAGCGCCGCTAGCGGGAGGGCCTGCGTTTCCTACGAGCAGTACTTC. It specifies CASSAASGRACVSYEQYF.

This clone was recorded a few times. The chain is built from TRBV12-2 and TRBJ2-1; no check of the table's D call, TRBD2, against the DNA was made. TRBV12-2 is a pseudogene locus. This CDR3 has 13 residues. The chain's CDR3 is CASRLAGSREQFF. CDR3 bases: TGTGCAAGTCGCTTAGCGGGGAGTCGTGAGCAGTTCTTC.

The V call is TRBV28, the J call TRBJ1-2; D not certain. The V gene's germline CDR1 is MDHEN and CDR2 SYDVKM. V dropped 0 bases and J dropped 4 bases, with 12 bases sitting between them. The CDR3 sequence is 15 residues long. Here the CDR3 DNA reads TGTGCCAGCAGTTTATGGGCGGGCAGAGGCTATGGCTACACCTTC. Protein product: CASSLWAGRGYGYTF.

The chain couples TRBV28 to TRBJ2-2; 12 bases align to TRBD2. Unmatched junction bases numbered 19, after V lost 6 bases and J lost 5 bases. CDR3 size: 20 residues. CDR1 and CDR2 (germline): MDHEN, SYDVKM. This chain's CDR3 is CASRPKRTSGKTVGTGELFF. The CDR3, as DNA: TGTGCCAGCAGACCTAAAAGGACTAGCGGGAAAACCGTGGGGACCGGGGAGCTGTTTTTT.

This chain uses TRBV6-1 with TRBJ2-1; the match to TRBD2 covers 12 bases. The V and J ends lost 4 bases and 8 bases, in that order; junction bases with no gene match: 6. The length of the CDR3 is 15 residues. Looked up from germline, CDR1 is MNHNS and CDR2 is SASEGT. CDR3 sequence (DNA): TGTGCCAGCAGTGGGCTAGCGGGGGGGCCGGATGAGCAGTTCTTC. Its translation: CASSGLAGGPDEQFF.

V gene TRBV7-6 combines with J gene TRBJ1-1; unclear D gene. The CDR3 is made up of 14 amino acids. Trimming stripped 2 bases from V and 1 base from J, with 8 bases between. Germline V gives CDR1 SGHVS, CDR2 FNYEAQ. The CDR3 coding sequence is TGTGCCAGCAGCTTAAACACGGGGAACACTGAAGCTTTCTTT. Translating gives CASSLNTGNTEAFF. Full variable domain (remainder filled in from reference TRBV7-6 and TRBJ1-1): GAGVSQSPRYKVTKRGQDVALRCDPISGHVSLYWYRQALGQGPEFLTYFNYEAQQDKSGLPNDRFSAERPEGSISTLTIQRTEQRDSAMYRCASSLNTGNTEAFFGQGTRLTVV.

The V and J genes are TRBV7-9 and TRBJ2-7; D possibly corresponds to TRBD2 (5 bases). This CDR3 contains 13 residues. CDR1 SEHNR and CDR2 FQNEAQ come from the germline V gene (reference sequence). The V gene lost 1 base and the J gene lost 7 bases, with 11 bases spanning the gap. The CDR3 loop is CASSLVVRGEQYF. The CDR3 bases are TGTGCCAGCAGCTTAGTGGTCCGGGGAGAGCAGTACTTC. Combining the CDR3 with reference TRBV7-9 and TRBJ2-7 gives the whole variable domain DTGVSQNPRHKITKRGQNVTFRCDPISEHNRLYWYRQTLGQGPEFLTYFQNEAQLEKSRLLSDRFSAERPKGSFSTLEIQRTEQGDSAMYLCASSLVVRGEQYFGPGTRLTVT.

The V gene is TRBV7-8, the J gene TRBJ2-2; 9 bases match TRBD1. Germline V gene data show CDR1 as SGHVS and CDR2 as FQNEAQ. This CDR3 has 16 amino acids. V dropped 5 bases and J dropped 4; count of bases not matched to a gene: 8. CDR3 loop: CASSLQTGGGTGELFF. The CDR3 DNA sequence: TGTGCCAGCAGCCTTCAGACAGGGGGTGGCACCGGGGAGCTGTTTTTT.

The chain couples TRBV27 to TRBJ1-5, with a weak D call TRBD1 (5 bases). Between the trimmed V and J ends, which lost 2 bases and 2 bases, there was a span of 7 bases. Per the germline V gene, CDR1 is MNHEY and CDR2 is SMNVEV (reference sequence). The length of the CDR3 is 14 residues. DNA of the CDR3: TGTGCCAGCAGTTTAATCAGGGGCAATCAGCCCCAGCATTTT. It specifies CASSLIRGNQPQHF.

The chain combines TRBV9 with TRBJ1-1; the D gene is possibly TRBD1 (5 bases). CDR3 length equals 15 residues. The V gene's germline CDR1 is SGDLS and CDR2 YYNGEE. V lost 4 bases and J 0 bases, leaving 13 bases between the germline ends. The CDR3 DNA reads as TGTGCCAGCAGCCCTCGGGGGGAGTTGAACACTGAAGCTTTCTTT. Residues: CASSPRGELNTEAFF.

The chain couples TRBV11-3 to TRBJ2-5; TRBD1 aligns across 7 bases. V lost 5 bases, J lost 5 bases, and 8 bases stayed unmatched. The germline V gene encodes CDR1 SGHNT and CDR2 YENEEA. This CDR3 is built from 14 residues. The CDR3 spells CASSPNRGVETQYF. For the CDR3, the DNA is TGTGCCAGCAGCCCAAACAGGGGTGTGGAGACCCAGTACTTC.

The rearrangement uses TRBV11-3 and TRBJ2-2; 14 positions agree with TRBD2. V gave up 0 bases and J gave up 1 base; unmatched junction bases: 4. Germline V gives CDR1 SGHNT, CDR2 YENEEA. The CDR3 spans 19 residues. For the CDR3, the DNA is TGTGCCAGCAGCTTAGAAGCCGGGACTAGCGGGGGGAACACCGGGGAGCTGTTTTTT. It translates to CASSLEAGTSGGNTGELFF. The full variable domain, rest sourced from reference TRBV11-3 and TRBJ2-2, is EAGVVQSPRYKIIEKKQPVAFWCNPISGHNTLYWYLQNLGQGPELLIRYENEEAVDDSQLPKDRFSAERLKGVDSTLKIQPAELGDSAVYLCASSLEAGTSGGNTGELFFGEGSRLTVL.

The chain has TRBV7-6 and TRBJ2-3, with unresolved D. CDR1 is SGHVS and CDR2 is FNYEAQ in the germline V gene. CDR3 length: 16 amino acids. Between the trimmed V and J ends, which lost 1 base and 0 bases, there was a span of 11 bases. The CDR3 sequence is CASSLEAGSSTDTQYF. CDR3 coding DNA: TGTGCCAGCAGCTTAGAAGCAGGTTCTAGCACAGATACGCAGTATTTT.

Written as DNA, the CDR3 is TGTGCCAGCAGCGTAGGGACGGCGGCGGGGGCCTACAATGAGCAGTTCTTC. Its protein product is CASSVGTAAGAYNEQFF. V and J are TRBV9 and TRBJ2-1; 7 bases match TRBD2. J was trimmed by 2 bases and V by 0 bases; bases with no gene match: 8. This CDR3 contains 17 residues. Germline V gene lookup returns CDR1 SGDLS and CDR2 YYNGEE.

The gene calls are TRBV30 and TRBJ2-2, with D tentatively TRBD1 (5 bases). Germline lookup yields CDR1 GTSNPN and CDR2 SVGIG (reference sequence). V shed 5 bases and J shed 3 bases, with 10 bases lying between them. The CDR3 is 13 amino acids. The CDR3 bases are TGTGCCTGGGGACACCGCTACACCGGGGAGCTGTTTTTT. It specifies CAWGHRYTGELFF.